This record looks at one TCR beta chain sequence and its context. Its antigen is unidentified. The ends were cut back, 8 bases at V and 3 bases at J, with 11 bases in the middle. Germline CDR1 and CDR2: DFQATT and SNEGSKA (reference sequence). There are 11 residues in the CDR3. These data belong to a study of CD8 T cells in ankylosing spondylitis. The study's findings and limits: What seemed typical of ankylosing spondylitis blood was a TCR beta motif built from 8 or 9 highly homologous variants.

TCRdb re-called the 5' RACE reads with MiXCR, one entry per CDR3 protein. In the table there are 700,000 or so distinct CDR3 sequences, 15% to 20% of which are singletons. The receptor's source is a male donor with ankylosing spondylitis. The sequencing input was blood, either unsorted or a sorted T cell fraction (not recorded which). The V call is TRBV20-1, the J call TRBJ2-7; D is unresolved. The CDR3 nucleotides are TGCAGTACCACATCGGGCTACGAGCAGTACTTC. Translating gives CSTTSGYEQYF.